The next 10 T cell receptor beta chains were all read from a single sample in a study of Tregs in tolerant kidney transplant recipients. The method was immunoSEQ multiplex PCR; TCRdb's version includes in-frame clones alone and lacks a portion of them. This sample has roughly 69,000 clones, with 95% to 98% found just once. This material consisted of Tregs from blood, taken before the transplant. The origin of the receptors is a human donor who received a combined kidney and bone marrow transplant.

The rearrangement joins TRBV14 to TRBJ2-7; D might be TRBD2 (5 bases). The CDR3 is 16 amino acids. Trimming removed 1 base at V and 3 bases at J, with 16 bases between. Germline CDR1 reads SGHDN; CDR2 reads FVKESK. Written as DNA, the CDR3 is TGTGCCAGCAGCCAAGGCTCGGGATTACAGTACTACGAGCAGTACTTC. Translation: CASSQGSGLQYYEQYF.

This clone was seen just once. This sample also contains other DNA sequences that code for the same CDR3. The V and J genes are TRBV19 and TRBJ2-7; D may be TRBD1 (5 bases). This CDR3 has 14 residues. Germline-derived CDR1 and CDR2 are LNHDA and SQIVND (reference sequence). Trimming pared 4 bases from V and 0 bases from J, leaving 10 bases between. The CDR3 nucleotides read TGTGCCAGTAGTAGGGGCACAGCCTCCTACGAGCAGTACTTC. Amino acid sequence: CASSRGTASYEQYF.

V is TRBV7-2 and J is TRBJ1-6, with D perhaps matching TRBD1 (5 bases). Trimming took off 6 bases at V and 10 bases at J, with 10 bases between the two ends. Germline V CDR1 and CDR2: SGHTA, FQGNSA. The CDR3 length is 12 residues. CDR3 bases: TGTGCCAGCAGAGGCGGGGGGTCACCCCTCCACTTT. This translates into CASRGGGSPLHF.

The chain recombines TRBV4-1 with TRBJ2-5, with D perhaps matching TRBD2 (6 bases). The germline CDR1 and CDR2 sequences are MGHRA and YSYEKL. This CDR3 region has 17 residues. Trimming shortened V by 2 bases and J by 2 bases, and 18 bases separated the two germline ends. CDR3 sequence reads: CASSQPYNKGRQETQYF. The CDR3 coding sequence is TGCGCCAGCAGCCAACCGTATAACAAGGGGAGGCAAGAGACCCAGTACTTC.

The chain employs TRBV2 and TRBJ1-5; D is undetermined. Per germline, CDR1 SNHLY and CDR2 FYNNEI. This CDR3 has 15 residues. Trimming stripped 7 bases from V and 7 bases from J, with 20 bases between. The CDR3 DNA sequence: TGTGCCAGCAAAGAAAGGTCGCAGCCCGGGCAGCCCCAGCATTTT. Translation gives CASKERSQPGQPQHF.

The chain joins TRBV10-2 to TRBJ2-5; TRBD1 matches at 10 bases. V dropped 6 bases and J dropped 4; count of bases not matched to a gene: 5. CDR1 is WSHSY and CDR2 is SAAADI in the germline V gene. The CDR3 contains 14 residues. The chain's CDR3 is CASSVRDRGETQYF. The CDR3 nucleotides read TGCGCCAGCAGCGTCCGGGACAGGGGAGAGACCCAGTACTTC.

This chain uses TRBV10-3 with TRBJ1-3; D is unresolved. The germline V gene encodes CDR1 ENHRY and CDR2 SYGVKD. V lost 10 bases to trimming and J lost 4 bases, with 20 bases between them. The CDR3 has 15 amino acids. The CDR3 DNA is TGTGCCACCAAAGTTAGGGAGAGCTTCGGAAACACCATATATTTT. It specifies CATKVRESFGNTIYF.

This chain links TRBV9 with TRBJ2-5; D gene uncertain. There are 13 residues in the CDR3. Germline V lookup: CDR1 SGDLS, CDR2 YYNGEE. Deletions cut 0 bases from V and 5 bases from J, with 8 bases between. CDR3 sequence reads: CASSVGGTETQYF. In nucleotides, the CDR3 is TGTGCCAGCAGCGTAGGAGGAACGGAGACCCAGTACTTC.

The CDR3 sequence is CASSLWGGVLHEQYF. The CDR3 DNA follows: TGTGCCAGCAGTTTATGGGGGGGGGTACTCCACGAGCAGTACTTC. The chain uses TRBV28 and TRBJ2-7; TRBD2 agrees at 7 bases. This CDR3 has 15 amino acids. Germline V gene data show CDR1 as MDHEN and CDR2 as SYDVKM. Trimming removed 0 bases from V and 5 bases from J; junction bases left unmatched: 7.

The chain is built from TRBV10-3 and TRBJ2-3; D perhaps matches TRBD1 (6 bases). Germline values: CDR1 ENHRY, CDR2 SYGVKD. The CDR3 runs 15 residues. Trimming pared 2 bases from V and 0 bases from J, leaving 9 bases between. CDR3 in amino acids: CAISEGGESTDTQYF. CDR3 nucleotide sequence: TGTGCCATCAGTGAGGGGGGCGAGAGCACAGATACGCAGTATTTT.